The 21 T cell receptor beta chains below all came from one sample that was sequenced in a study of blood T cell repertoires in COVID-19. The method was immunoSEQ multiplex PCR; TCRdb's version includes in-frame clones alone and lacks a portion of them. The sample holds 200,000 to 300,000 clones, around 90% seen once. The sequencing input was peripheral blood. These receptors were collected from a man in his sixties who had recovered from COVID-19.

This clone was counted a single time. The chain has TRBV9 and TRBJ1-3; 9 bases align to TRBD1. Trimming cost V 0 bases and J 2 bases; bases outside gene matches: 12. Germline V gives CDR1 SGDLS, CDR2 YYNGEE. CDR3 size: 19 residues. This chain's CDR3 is CASSVALSGGDRAGNTIYF. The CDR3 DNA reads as TGTGCCAGCAGCGTAGCTCTGTCGGGCGGGGACAGGGCTGGAAACACCATATATTTT.

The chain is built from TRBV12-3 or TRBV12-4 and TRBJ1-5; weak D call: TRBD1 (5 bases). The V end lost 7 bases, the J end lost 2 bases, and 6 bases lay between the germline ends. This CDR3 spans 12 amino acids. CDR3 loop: CASKGGNQPQHF. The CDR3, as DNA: TGTGCCAGCAAAGGGGGCAATCAGCCCCAGCATTTT.

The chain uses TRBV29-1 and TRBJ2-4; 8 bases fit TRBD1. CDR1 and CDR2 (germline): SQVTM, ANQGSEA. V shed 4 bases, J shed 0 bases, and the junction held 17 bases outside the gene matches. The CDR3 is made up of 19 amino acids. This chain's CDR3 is CSVARSILRDRSAKNIQYF. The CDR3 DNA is TGCAGCGTTGCGAGGTCTATCCTTCGGGACAGGTCAGCCAAAAACATTCAGTACTTC.

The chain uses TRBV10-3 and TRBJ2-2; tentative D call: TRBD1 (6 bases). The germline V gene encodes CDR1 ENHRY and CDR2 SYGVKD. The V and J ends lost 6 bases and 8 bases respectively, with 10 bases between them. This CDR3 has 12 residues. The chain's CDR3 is CAISRTAGELFF. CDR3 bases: TGTGCCATCAGCAGGACAGCGGGGGAGCTGTTTTTT.

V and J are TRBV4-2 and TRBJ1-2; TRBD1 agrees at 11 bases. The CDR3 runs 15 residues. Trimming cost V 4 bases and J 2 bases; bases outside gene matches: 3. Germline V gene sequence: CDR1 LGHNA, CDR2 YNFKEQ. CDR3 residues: CASSPRDRGNYGYTF. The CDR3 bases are TGTGCCAGCAGCCCTCGGGACAGGGGGAACTATGGCTACACCTTC.

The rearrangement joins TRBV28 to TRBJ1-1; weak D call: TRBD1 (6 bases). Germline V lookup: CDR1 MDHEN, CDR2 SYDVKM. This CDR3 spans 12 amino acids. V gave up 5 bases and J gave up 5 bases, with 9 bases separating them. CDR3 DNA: TGTGCCAGCAGTCAGCAGGGGACTGAAGCTTTCTTT. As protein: CASSQQGTEAFF.

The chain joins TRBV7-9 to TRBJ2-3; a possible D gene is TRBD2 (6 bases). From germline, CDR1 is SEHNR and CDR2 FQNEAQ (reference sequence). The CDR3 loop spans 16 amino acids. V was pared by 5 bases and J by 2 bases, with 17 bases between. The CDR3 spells CASSAPTSTYTDTQYF. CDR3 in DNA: TGTGCCAGCAGCGCACCAACTAGCACCTACACAGATACGCAGTATTTT.

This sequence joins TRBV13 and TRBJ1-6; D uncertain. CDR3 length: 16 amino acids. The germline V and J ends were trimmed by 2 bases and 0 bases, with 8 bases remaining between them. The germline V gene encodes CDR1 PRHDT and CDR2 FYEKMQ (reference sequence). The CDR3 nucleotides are TGTGCCAGCAGCTTAATACCGAGCTCCTATAATTCACCCCTCCACTTT. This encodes CASSLIPSSYNSPLHF.

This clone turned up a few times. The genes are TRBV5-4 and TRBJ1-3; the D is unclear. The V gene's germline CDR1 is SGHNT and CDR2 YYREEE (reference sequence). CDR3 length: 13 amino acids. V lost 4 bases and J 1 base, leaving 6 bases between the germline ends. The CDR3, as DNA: TGTGCCAGCAGCCTCTCTTCTGGAAACACCATATATTTT. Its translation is CASSLSSGNTIYF.

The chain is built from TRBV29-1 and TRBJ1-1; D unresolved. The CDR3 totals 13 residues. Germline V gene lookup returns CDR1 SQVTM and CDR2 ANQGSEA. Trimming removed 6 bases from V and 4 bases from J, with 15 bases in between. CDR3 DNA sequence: TGCAGCGTCGCGTGGGCGGGAGGCACTGAAGCTTTCTTT. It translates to CSVAWAGGTEAFF.

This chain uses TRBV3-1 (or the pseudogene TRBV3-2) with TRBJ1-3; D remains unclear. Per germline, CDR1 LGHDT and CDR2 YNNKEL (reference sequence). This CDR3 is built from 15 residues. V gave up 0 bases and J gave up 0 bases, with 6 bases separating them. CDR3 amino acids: CASSQDRNSGNTIYF. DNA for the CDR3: TGTGCCAGCAGCCAAGACAGGAACTCTGGAAACACCATATATTTT.

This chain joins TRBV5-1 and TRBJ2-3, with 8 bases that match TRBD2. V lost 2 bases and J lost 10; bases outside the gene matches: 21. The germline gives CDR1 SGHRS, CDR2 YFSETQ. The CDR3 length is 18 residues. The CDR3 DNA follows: TGCGCCAGCAGCTTCGGGGGGGCTATGGAGGCCGATGTGCGTCCGCAGTATTTT. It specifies CASSFGGAMEADVRPQYF. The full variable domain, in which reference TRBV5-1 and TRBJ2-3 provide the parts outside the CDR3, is KAGVTQTPRYLIKTRGQQVTLSCSPISGHRSVSWYQQTPGQGLQFLFEYFSETQRNKGNFPGRFSGRQFSNSRSEMNVSTLELGDSALYLCASSFGGAMEADVRPQYFGPGTRLTVL.

CDR3 coding DNA: TGTGCCAGCTCACAAACCGGGCGGGCGCTCGAAAAACTGTTTTTT. Encoded protein: CASSQTGRALEKLFF. The V gene is TRBV18, the J gene TRBJ1-4; the D is unclear. Germline assignment: CDR1 KGHSH and CDR2 LQKENI. V lost 4 bases and J lost 8, with 17 bases in between. The CDR3 is 15 amino acids.

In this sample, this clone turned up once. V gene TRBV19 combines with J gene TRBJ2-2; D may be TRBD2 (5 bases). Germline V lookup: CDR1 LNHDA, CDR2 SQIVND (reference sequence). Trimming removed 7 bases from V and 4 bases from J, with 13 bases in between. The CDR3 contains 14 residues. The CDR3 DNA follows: TGTGCCAGTATTAGAGGAGGAGGCACCGGGGAGCTGTTTTTT. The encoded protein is CASIRGGGTGELFF.

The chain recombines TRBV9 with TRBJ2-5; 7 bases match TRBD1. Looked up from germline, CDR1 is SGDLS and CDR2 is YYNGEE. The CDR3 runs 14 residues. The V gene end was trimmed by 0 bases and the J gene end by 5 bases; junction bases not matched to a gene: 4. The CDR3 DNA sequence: TGTGCCAGCAGCGTAGGCGGCAGGGGGGAGACCCAGTACTTC. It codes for CASSVGGRGETQYF. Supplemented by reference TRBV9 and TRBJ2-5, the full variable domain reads DSGVTQTPKHLITATGQRVTLRCSPRSGDLSVYWYQQSLDQGLQFLIQYYNGEERAKGNILERFSAQQFPDLHSELNLSSLELGDSALYFCASSVGGRGETQYFGPGTRLLVL.

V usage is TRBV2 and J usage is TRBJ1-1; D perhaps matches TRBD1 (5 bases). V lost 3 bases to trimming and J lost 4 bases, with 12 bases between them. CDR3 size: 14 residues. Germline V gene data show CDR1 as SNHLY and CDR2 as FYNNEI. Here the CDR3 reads CASSEEGSVTEAFF. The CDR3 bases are TGTGCCAGCAGTGAGGAGGGGAGCGTCACTGAAGCTTTCTTT.

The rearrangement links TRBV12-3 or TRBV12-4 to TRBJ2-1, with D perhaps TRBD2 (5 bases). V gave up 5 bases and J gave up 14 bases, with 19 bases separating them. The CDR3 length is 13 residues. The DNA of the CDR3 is TGTGCCAGCAGTAAAGGAACCGGGATATCGAAGTTCTTC. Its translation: CASSKGTGISKFF.

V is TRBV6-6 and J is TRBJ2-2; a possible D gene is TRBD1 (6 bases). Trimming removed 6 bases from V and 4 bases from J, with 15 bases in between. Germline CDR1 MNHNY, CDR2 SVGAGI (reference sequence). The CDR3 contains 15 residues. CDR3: CASSPPRGGTGELFF. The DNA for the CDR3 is TGTGCCAGCAGCCCACCCAGGGGTGGCACCGGGGAGCTGTTTTTT.

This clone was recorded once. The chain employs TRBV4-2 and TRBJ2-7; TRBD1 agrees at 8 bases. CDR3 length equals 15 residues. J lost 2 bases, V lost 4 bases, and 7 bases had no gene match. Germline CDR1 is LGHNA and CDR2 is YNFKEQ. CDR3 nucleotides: TGTGCCAGCAGCCCGGGGACAGGTCTGACCTACGAGCAGTACTTC. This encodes CASSPGTGLTYEQYF.

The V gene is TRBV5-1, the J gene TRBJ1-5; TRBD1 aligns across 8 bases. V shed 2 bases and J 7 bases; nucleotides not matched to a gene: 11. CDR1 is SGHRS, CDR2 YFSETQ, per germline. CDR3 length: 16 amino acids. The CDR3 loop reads CASSLDGQGGLQPQHF. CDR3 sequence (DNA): TGCGCCAGCAGCTTAGACGGACAGGGAGGTTTGCAGCCCCAGCATTTT.

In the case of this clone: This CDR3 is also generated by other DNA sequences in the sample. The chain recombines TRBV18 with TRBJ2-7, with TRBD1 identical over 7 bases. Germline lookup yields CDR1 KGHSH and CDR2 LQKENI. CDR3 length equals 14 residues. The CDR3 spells CASSPPGQSYEQYV. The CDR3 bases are TGTGCCAGCTCACCACCGGGACAGTCCTATGAGCAGTACGTC.